One sample yielded the 17 T cell receptor beta chains listed below, sequenced in a study of blood T cell repertoires in COVID-19 (dated by TCRdb to 2018 to 2020). The receptor library was made with the immunoSEQ multiplex PCR assay. Imported from immuneACCESS, the table was reduced by TCRdb to in-frame sequences with V and J called. These copies leave out some clones; in studies compared against another copy, an unresolved V gene accounts for under half, and the cause of the remainder is not known. Counted in this sample were around 200,000 clones; roughly 90% of them appeared once. The ten largest clones add up to around 4.5% of the sample. The sequenced sample was PBMCs or T cells enriched from blood (not recorded which). The receptors were gathered from a woman aged 25 to 45 who had been exposed to COVID-19.

The chain employs TRBV12-3 or TRBV12-4 and TRBJ1-5; the D gene is possibly TRBD1 (5 bases). The CDR3 has 12 residues. V shed 8 bases and J shed 7 bases, with 12 bases lying between them. The CDR3 here is CASGFAGQPQHF. The CDR3 region has the DNA TGTGCCAGCGGATTTGCAGGGCAGCCCCAGCATTTT.

The rearrangement links TRBV5-1 to TRBJ2-5, with no clear D. Germline-derived CDR1 and CDR2 are SGHRS and YFSETQ. The CDR3 spans 13 residues. Trimming pared 2 bases from V and 4 bases from J, leaving 9 bases between. CDR3 region: CASSFPDVETQYF. In DNA form, the CDR3 reads TGCGCCAGCAGCTTCCCAGATGTAGAGACCCAGTACTTC.

V usage is TRBV30 and J usage is TRBJ1-5; tentative D call: TRBD1 (6 bases). Germline V gene data show CDR1 as GTSNPN and CDR2 as SVGIG (reference sequence). The CDR3 runs 15 residues. Trimming shortened V by 2 bases and J by 0 bases, and 11 bases separated the two germline ends. The CDR3 here is CAWSPRGYSNQPQHF. CDR3 DNA sequence: TGTGCCTGGAGTCCCAGGGGTTATAGCAATCAGCCCCAGCATTTT.

The genes are TRBV7-9 and TRBJ2-1, with D unclear. Trimming stripped 5 bases from V and 6 bases from J, with 8 bases between. The CDR3 consists of 12 residues. Germline values: CDR1 SEHNR, CDR2 FQNEAQ (reference sequence). CDR3 loop: CASSLEVNEQFF. The DNA for the CDR3 is TGTGCCAGCAGCCTTGAGGTCAATGAGCAGTTCTTC.

This clone has a single count. The genes are TRBV5-1 and TRBJ1-6, with D tentatively TRBD1 (5 bases). Germline CDR1 is SGHRS and CDR2 is YFSETQ. The CDR3 totals 15 residues. The ends were cut back, 0 bases at V and 5 bases at J, with 9 bases in the middle. Here the CDR3 DNA reads TGCGCCAGCAGCTTGGAGGGGCCTGATAATTCACCCCTCCACTTT. Residues: CASSLEGPDNSPLHF.

V usage is TRBV28 and J usage is TRBJ1-2; D might be TRBD1 (5 bases). The CDR3 spans 14 residues. The V and J ends lost 3 bases and 5 bases respectively, with 13 bases between them. Germline assignment: CDR1 MDHEN and CDR2 SYDVKM. In DNA form, the CDR3 reads TGTGCCAGCAGTTTGGCACAGGATGGGTATGGCTACACCTTC. Protein sequence: CASSLAQDGYGYTF.

The chain links TRBV2 to TRBJ2-6; 8 bases align to TRBD1. Germline values: CDR1 SNHLY, CDR2 FYNNEI. This CDR3 spans 16 amino acids. Trimming took 5 bases from V and 5 from J; bases not matched to a gene: 8. In DNA form, the CDR3 reads TGTGCCAGCAGTAAGGGACAGGTCGGAAGGGCCAACGTCCTGACTTTC. This gives the protein CASSKGQVGRANVLTF.

The chain has TRBV2 and TRBJ2-3; 10 bases line up with TRBD2. This CDR3 spans 17 amino acids. Germline V gene data show CDR1 as SNHLY and CDR2 as FYNNEI. V trimming: 5 bases; J trimming: 0 bases; junction bases outside the gene matches: 8. CDR3: CASSLLRTSGSTDTQYF. The CDR3 region has the DNA TGTGCCAGCAGTCTACTTAGGACTAGCGGCAGCACAGATACGCAGTATTTT.

The genes are TRBV5-8 and TRBJ1-3; weak D call: TRBD1 (6 bases). Germline V gene data show CDR1 as SGHTS and CDR2 as YDEGEE. The CDR3 runs to 16 residues. Trimming took off 1 base at V and 4 bases at J, with 15 bases between the two ends. CDR3 loop: CASSLWGLGPGNTIYF. In nucleotides, the CDR3 is TGTGCCAGCAGCTTGTGGGGGCTGGGGCCCGGAAACACCATATATTTT.

The gene calls are TRBV6-5 and TRBJ1-4; 7 nucleotides agree with TRBD1. Germline CDR1 is MNHEY and CDR2 is SVGAGI. CDR3 length: 12 residues. V was clipped by 9 bases and J by 7 bases; unmatched bases: 5. CDR3 loop: CASKGASEKLFF. CDR3 sequence (DNA): TGTGCCAGTAAGGGGGCAAGTGAAAAACTGTTTTTT.

This chain joins TRBV3-1 (or the pseudogene TRBV3-2) and TRBJ2-3, with TRBD2 identical over 12 bases. This CDR3 is built from 15 residues. Looked up from germline, CDR1 is LGHDT and CDR2 is YNNKEL (reference sequence). The J segment lost 5 bases and the V segment lost 7 bases, leaving 7 bases of the junction unmatched. The CDR3 loop is CASTRTSGVGDTQYF. Written as DNA, the CDR3 is TGTGCCAGCACTCGGACTAGCGGGGTTGGAGATACGCAGTATTTT.

V gene TRBV30 combines with J gene TRBJ1-2; D gene ambiguous. The V end was cut by 3 bases, the J end by 8 bases, with 16 bases between. The length of the CDR3 is 13 residues. Germline CDR1 reads GTSNPN; CDR2 reads SVGIG (reference sequence). The chain's CDR3 is CAWSPSGFSGYTF. The CDR3 region has the DNA TGTGCCTGGAGCCCGTCGGGGTTCTCCGGCTACACCTTC.

The chain employs TRBV3-1 (or the pseudogene TRBV3-2) and TRBJ1-1, with 7 positions matching TRBD1. This CDR3 region has 13 residues. CDR1 and CDR2 from the germline V gene are LGHDT and YNNKEL (reference sequence). The CDR3 loop reads CEGADRLGTEAFF. Here the CDR3 DNA reads TGTGAGGGGGCAGACAGGCTGGGTACTGAAGCTTTCTTT.

The gene calls are TRBV10-2 and TRBJ2-4, with a possible D match to TRBD1 (5 bases). The CDR3 contains 14 residues. CDR1 WSHSY and CDR2 SAAADI come from the germline V gene. V shed 4 bases and J shed 3 bases, with 10 bases lying between them. Here the CDR3 DNA reads TGCGCCAGCAGTGTCGGGCAGGGCAAAAACATTCAGTACTTC. Translating gives CASSVGQGKNIQYF.

The V call is TRBV6-6, the J call TRBJ1-3; D is undetermined. V dropped 5 bases and J dropped 0 bases, with 20 bases sitting between them. The length of the CDR3 is 18 residues. CDR1 is MNHNY and CDR2 is SVGAGI in the germline V gene (reference sequence). The CDR3, as DNA: TGTGCCAGCAGTCAGCTCCGGTTAGGCGGCCACTCTGGAAACACCATATATTTT. Translated: CASSQLRLGGHSGNTIYF.

V and J are TRBV6-5 and TRBJ1-1; D unclear. The CDR3 has 13 residues. V dropped 10 bases and J dropped 0 bases, with 12 bases sitting between them. Per the germline V gene, CDR1 is MNHEY and CDR2 is SVGAGI. Here the CDR3 DNA reads TGTGCCATCTCTCCGGTACTGAACACTGAAGCTTTCTTT. It is translated as CAISPVLNTEAFF.

This sequence joins TRBV7-3 and TRBJ2-5, with 7 positions matching TRBD2. The germline gives CDR1 SGHTA, CDR2 FQGTGA. The CDR3 is 14 amino acids. With V trimmed by 1 base and J by 5 bases, 4 bases remained unmatched. The DNA of the CDR3 is TGTGCCAGCAGCTTAATCGGGGGGACGGAGACCCAGTACTTC. Its translation: CASSLIGGTETQYF. The full variable domain, rest sourced from reference TRBV7-3 and TRBJ2-5, is GAGVSQTPSNKVTEKGKYVELRCDPISGHTALYWYRQSLGQGPEFLIYFQGTGAADDSGLPNDRFFAVRPEGSVSTLKIQRTERGDSAVYLCASSLIGGTETQYFGPGTRLLVL.